The 14 T cell receptor beta chains below all came from one sample that was sequenced in a study of blood T cells in healthy people across ages. With a J-beta primer mix and a sample-barcoded 5' primer, a second PCR ran about 7 to 11 cycles. TCRdb ran MiXCR on the 5' RACE reads and lists one entry per CDR3 protein. The table lists over a million distinct CDR3 sequences, approximately 42% of them singletons, with 7.9% in the top ten. Sequenced input: blood. The receptors originated from a woman aged 18-30 years in good health.

The chain is built from TRBV12-3 or TRBV12-4 and TRBJ2-3; weak D call: TRBD1 (5 bases). V lost 4 bases to trimming and J lost 4 bases, with 12 bases between them. The CDR3 runs to 14 residues. The CDR3 DNA sequence: TGTGCCAGCAGTTCGTCCCTGGGGCCAGATACGCAGTATTTT. This encodes CASSSSLGPDTQYF.

V is TRBV7-9 and J is TRBJ1-4; no firm D call. Germline values: CDR1 SEHNR, CDR2 FQNEAQ (reference sequence). The germline V and J ends were trimmed by 3 bases and 7 bases, with 15 bases remaining between them. The length of the CDR3 is 15 residues. CDR3 region: CASSFLGSVGEKLFF. In DNA form, the CDR3 reads TGTGCCAGCAGCTTTCTGGGCTCGGTGGGTGAAAAACTGTTTTTT. Variable domain in full (rest from reference TRBV7-9 and TRBJ1-4): DTGVSQNPRHKITKRGQNVTFRCDPISEHNRLYWYRQTLGQGPEFLTYFQNEAQLEKSRLLSDRFSAERPKGSFSTLEIQRTEQGDSAMYLCASSFLGSVGEKLFFGSGTQLSVL.

In its sample, this clonotype was seen a few times. The genes are TRBV20-1 and TRBJ2-3; tentatively, D is TRBD1 or TRBD2 (6 bases each). The CDR3 is 15 residues long. V was cut by 1 base and J by 1 base, with 12 bases left in between. Per germline, CDR1 DFQATT and CDR2 SNEGSKA (reference sequence). This CDR3 is CSARVPEGGTDTQYF. CDR3 DNA sequence: TGCAGTGCTAGAGTCCCGGAGGGGGGCACAGATACGCAGTATTTT.

The chain carries TRBV28 and TRBJ1-2; 9 bases map to TRBD1. CDR1 MDHEN and CDR2 SYDVKM come from the germline V gene. This CDR3 is built from 14 residues. V trimming: 8 bases; J trimming: 4 bases; junction bases outside the gene matches: 8. This chain's CDR3 is CASSRQGVVYGYTF. In DNA, the CDR3 is TGTGCCAGCTCACGACAGGGGGTGGTCTATGGCTACACCTTC.

V gene TRBV7-9 combines with J gene TRBJ2-1, with TRBD2 as a possible D gene (5 bases). The CDR3 loop spans 16 amino acids. V was cut by 5 bases and J by 7 bases, with 21 bases left in between. The germline gives CDR1 SEHNR, CDR2 FQNEAQ (reference sequence). CDR3 region: CASSPSSLPPLNEQFF. The CDR3 nucleotides read TGTGCCAGCAGCCCATCTAGCCTACCTCCATTGAATGAGCAGTTCTTC.

This clonotype is a singleton in its sample. The chain uses TRBV9 and TRBJ2-3; 9 nucleotides match TRBD1. There are 13 residues in the CDR3. J gave up 3 bases and V 9 bases, and 5 bases lay outside the gene matches. CDR1 and CDR2 (germline): SGDLS, YYNGEE. The CDR3 is CATSTGGTDTQYF. In DNA form, the CDR3 reads TGTGCCACCTCGACAGGGGGGACAGATACGCAGTATTTT.

The chain joins TRBV29-1 to TRBJ1-1, with 9 bases matching TRBD1. The junction had 4 bases not matched to a gene; V was cut back by 7 bases and J by 4 bases. This CDR3 has 12 amino acids. Germline V gene lookup returns CDR1 SQVTM and CDR2 ANQGSEA. CDR3 sequence (DNA): TGCAGCGCTGGACAGGGGAGCACTGAAGCTTTCTTT. Its protein is CSAGQGSTEAFF. Full variable domain (outside the CDR3, taken from reference TRBV29-1 and TRBJ1-1): SAVISQKPSRDICQRGTSLTIQCQVDSQVTMMFWYRQQPGQSLTLIATANQGSEATYESGFVIDKFPISRPNLTFSTLTVSNMSPEDSSIYLCSAGQGSTEAFFGQGTRLTVV.

This clonotype was detected a few times. A much larger clone sits a single nucleotide away, making a read error possible. The chain joins TRBV7-6 to TRBJ2-5; D is uncertain. Trimming took 2 bases from V and 5 from J, leaving 6 bases between them. The CDR3 spans 12 residues. Germline V gene data show CDR1 as SGHVS and CDR2 as FNYEAQ. CDR3 sequence (DNA): TGTGCCAGCAGCTTAATCTGGGAGACCCAGTACTTC. Translated, it gives CASSLIWETQYF.

This clonotype has a single count. The rearrangement links TRBV12-3 or TRBV12-4 to TRBJ2-1; 12 positions match TRBD1. CDR3 length equals 15 residues. The V and J ends lost 8 bases and 6 bases, in that order; junction bases with no gene match: 8. The CDR3 reads CASQAGTGGRNEQFF. For the CDR3, the DNA is TGTGCCAGCCAAGCAGGGACAGGGGGCCGCAATGAGCAGTTCTTC.

J is TRBJ2-2 and V is TRBV5-1; D may be TRBD1 (5 bases). The V gene's germline CDR1 is SGHRS and CDR2 YFSETQ. The V and J ends lost 0 bases and 4 bases respectively, with 10 bases between them. CDR3 length: 15 residues. The CDR3 spells CASSLAAGFTGELFF. The CDR3 nucleotides read TGCGCCAGCAGCTTGGCGGCAGGGTTCACCGGGGAGCTGTTTTTT. Variable domain in full (rest from reference TRBV5-1 and TRBJ2-2): KAGVTQTPRYLIKTRGQQVTLSCSPISGHRSVSWYQQTPGQGLQFLFEYFSETQRNKGNFPGRFSGRQFSNSRSEMNVSTLELGDSALYLCASSLAAGFTGELFFGEGSRLTVL.

This clonotype was observed a few times. The chain uses TRBV10-3 and TRBJ2-1; 10 bases align to TRBD2. J gave up 6 bases and V 3 bases, and 2 bases lay outside the gene matches. The CDR3 is 14 residues long. Germline CDR1 ENHRY, CDR2 SYGVKD. The CDR3 loop is CAISDQREGNEQFF. As DNA, the CDR3 is TGTGCCATCAGTGACCAGCGGGAGGGCAATGAGCAGTTCTTC.

In its sample, this clonotype was seen a few times. The chain recombines TRBV9 with TRBJ2-3, with D possibly being TRBD2 (6 bases). The germline V gene has CDR1 SGDLS and CDR2 YYNGEE. The CDR3 length is 15 residues. V lost 3 bases to trimming and J lost 2 bases, with 13 bases between them. CDR3 nucleotide sequence: TGTGCCAGCAGCGATGGACTACCGAACACAGATACGCAGTATTTT. It encodes CASSDGLPNTDTQYF.

This chain links TRBV3-1 with TRBJ2-1; 8 bases align to TRBD2. The DNA matches TRBJ2-7 better at its end, which makes the J call doubtful. Germline V lookup: CDR1 LGHDT, CDR2 YNNKEL (reference sequence). The CDR3 spans 17 residues. The CDR3 loop is CASSRGSGASSYNEQYF. CDR3 bases: TGTGCCAGCAGCCGAGGTAGCGGGGCCAGCTCCTACAATGAGCAGTACTTC.

The V gene is TRBV19, the J gene TRBJ2-1; TRBD1 agrees at 7 bases. The J call may be mistaken, given a closer DNA end match to TRBJ2-7. The CDR3 runs to 16 residues. The germline CDR1 and CDR2 sequences are LNHDA and SQIVND (reference sequence). CDR3 sequence reads: CASSMARGGSYNEQYF. Here the CDR3 DNA reads TGTGCCAGTAGTATGGCGCGAGGGGGCTCCTACAATGAGCAGTACTTC.